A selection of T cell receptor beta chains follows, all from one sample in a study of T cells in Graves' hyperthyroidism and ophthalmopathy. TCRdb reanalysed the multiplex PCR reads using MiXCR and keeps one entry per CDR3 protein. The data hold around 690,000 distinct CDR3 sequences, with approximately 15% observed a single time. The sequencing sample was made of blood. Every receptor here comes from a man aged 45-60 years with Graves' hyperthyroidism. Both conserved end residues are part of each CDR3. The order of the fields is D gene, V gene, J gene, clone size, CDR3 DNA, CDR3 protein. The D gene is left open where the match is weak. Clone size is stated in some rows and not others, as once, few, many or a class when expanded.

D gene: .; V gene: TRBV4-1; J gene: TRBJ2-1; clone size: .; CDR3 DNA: TGCGCCAGCAGCCAGATCCCAGCGGGTAGCTCCTACAATGAGCAGTTCTTC; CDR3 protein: CASSQIPAGSSYNEQFF
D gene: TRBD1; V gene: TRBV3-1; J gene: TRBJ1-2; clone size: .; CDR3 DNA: TGTGCCAGCACCAATCTCCTAAACAGGGGGCGCGGTTATGGCTACACCTTC; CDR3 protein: CASTNLLNRGRGYGYTF
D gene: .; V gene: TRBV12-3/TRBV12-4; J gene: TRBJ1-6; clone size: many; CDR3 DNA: TGTGCCAGCAGTTTGGGCAGTATTAATTCACCCCTCCACTTT; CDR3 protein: CASSLGSINSPLHF
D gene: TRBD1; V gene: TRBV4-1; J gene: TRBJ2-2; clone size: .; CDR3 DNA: TGCGCCAGCAGCCAAGGACCTGGGACAGGAGGCGGGGAGCTGTTTTTT; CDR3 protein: CASSQGPGTGGGELFF
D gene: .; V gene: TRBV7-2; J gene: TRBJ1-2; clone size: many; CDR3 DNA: TGTGCCAGCAGCTTACAGTCGACACCGGATGGCTACACCTTC; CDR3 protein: CASSLQSTPDGYTF
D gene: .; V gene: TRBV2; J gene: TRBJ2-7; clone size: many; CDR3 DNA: TGTGCCAGCAGTGATAACAGGAACTCCTACGAGCAGTACTTC; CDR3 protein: CASSDNRNSYEQYF
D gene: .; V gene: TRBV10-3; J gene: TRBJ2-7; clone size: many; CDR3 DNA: TGTGCCTCCCGGACCGAATCCTACGAGCAGTACTTC; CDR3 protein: CASRTESYEQYF
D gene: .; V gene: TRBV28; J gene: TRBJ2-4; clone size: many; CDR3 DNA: TGTGCCAGCAGTTTATCGACAGCTCTAGCCAAAAACATTCAGTACTTC; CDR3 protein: CASSLSTALAKNIQYF
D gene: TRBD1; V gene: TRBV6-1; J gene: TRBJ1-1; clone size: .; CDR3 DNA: TGTGCCAGCAGTGTTACAGGGGGTAGGACTGAAGCTTTCTTT; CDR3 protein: CASSVTGGRTEAFF
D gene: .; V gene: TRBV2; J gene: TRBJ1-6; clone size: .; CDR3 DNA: TGTGCCAGCAGAGAAGAGGGACCGGGAAATTCACCCCTCCACTTT; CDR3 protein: CASREEGPGNSPLHF
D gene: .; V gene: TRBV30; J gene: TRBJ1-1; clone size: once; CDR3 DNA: TGTGCCTGGATGGCCTACCGCACTGAAGCTTTCTTT; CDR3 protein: CAWMAYRTEAFF
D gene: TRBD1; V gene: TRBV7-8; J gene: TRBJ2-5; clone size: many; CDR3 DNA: TGTGCCAGCAGCTTAGAACCAGGACAGGGCGGTTCAGAGACCCAGTACTTC; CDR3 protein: CASSLEPGQGGSETQYF